This T cell receptor (beta chain) was observed in a study of graft-versus-host responses after intestinal transplantation. Study context: Recipients obtained multivisceral, liver-intestinal, or isolated intestinal transplants. Recipients across the board were started on anti-thymocyte globulin induction, then kept on tacrolimus and steroids for around three years. Study conclusions and caveats: Some patients had graft-donor T cell macrochimerism, and their allografts showed high graft-versus-host to host-versus-graft clonal ratios. In recipient marrow, GvH clones were found, and some appeared first in ileum or blood.

This clone was observed a few times. Its antigen is not known. TCRdb's copy holds only in-frame clones and misses some; the assay was immunoSEQ multiplex PCR. Of under 20,000 clones listed, approximately 86% are singletons. The V gene lost 8 bases and the J gene lost 4 bases, with 3 bases spanning the gap. CDR1 is SNHLY and CDR2 is FYNNEI in the germline V gene. CDR3 size: 10 residues. The V call is TRBV2, the J call TRBJ1-3, with no clear D. The source material was bone marrow, sampled around 120 days after transplant. This receptor was taken from a human patient who received an intestinal transplant, so some T cells may come from the graft donor. CDR3 DNA sequence: TGTGCCAGCGGGGGAAACACCATATATTTT. As protein: CASGGNTIYF.